This note documents a single T cell receptor beta chain sequence. The sample comes from a study of blood T cell repertoires in COVID-19. Across the study: The origin of the acute and convalescent COVID-19 samples was the United States, Italy and Spain.

Assay: immunoSEQ multiplex PCR; the TCRdb copy retains only in-frame clones and omits some. The data show some 500,000 clones, 85% to 90% seen once. J was trimmed by 2 bases and V by 3 bases; bases with no gene match: 13. CDR3 length equals 18 residues. The germline gives CDR1 LNHDA, CDR2 SQIVND (reference sequence). This rearrangement joins TRBV19 to TRBJ1-5, with 7 nucleotides matching TRBD1. The TCR sequence derives from a woman aged 50 to 65 with COVID-19, enrolled during active disease. The specimen was peripheral blood. The chain's CDR3 is CASSIGTGASGGNQPQHF. In DNA form, the CDR3 reads TGTGCCAGTAGTATTGGAACAGGGGCCTCCGGAGGCAATCAGCCCCAGCATTTT.